A selection of T cell receptor beta chains follows, all from one sample in a study of technical replicates of blood from a few donors. Data came from immunoSEQ multiplex PCR; TCRdb stores just in-frame clones and leaves some out. The profile covers tens of thousands of clones, with 85% to 95% appearing a single time and approximately 4.4% taken by the ten largest. The sample consisted of PBMCs. Receptors originate from a human donor in good health. Some clones in this sample may be carry-over from other donors' samples. Each CDR3 is given with its conserved first and last residue. The order of the fields is clone size, J gene, D gene, V gene, CDR3 protein, CDR3 DNA. The D gene is left open where the match is weak. Not every row has a clone size; where given, it reads once, few, many or a size class.

-,TRBJ1-1,TRBD1,TRBV10-3,CAISESRGQSTEAFF,TGTGCCATCAGTGAGTCGAGGGGGCAGAGCACTGAAGCTTTCTTT
-,TRBJ2-3,TRBD2,TRBV12-5,CASGLAGLAAQYF,TGTGCTAGTGGTTTGGCCGGACTAGCTGCGCAGTATTTT
-,TRBJ1-2,-,TRBV6-4,CASSDSRGIYGYTF,TGTGCCAGCAGTGACTCACGGGGAATCTATGGCTACACCTTC
once,TRBJ1-4,-,TRBV15,CATSRDQGANEKLFF,TGTGCCACCAGCAGAGATCAGGGCGCTAATGAAAAACTGTTTTTT
-,TRBJ1-1,-,TRBV7-3,CASSGGGNTEAFF,TGTGCCAGCAGCGGAGGAGGCAACACTGAAGCTTTCTTT
-,TRBJ1-1,-,TRBV19,CASSAPGRGMNTEAFF,TGTGCCAGTAGTGCCCCGGGGAGGGGGATGAACACTGAAGCTTTCTTT
-,TRBJ1-2,-,TRBV5-6,CASSLAGTNQYYGYTF,TGTGCCAGCAGCTTGGCGGGGACAAATCAGTACTATGGCTACACCTTC
-,TRBJ2-2,TRBD1,TRBV10-3,CAIRPGQDTGELFF,TGTGCCATCAGGCCGGGACAGGATACCGGGGAGCTGTTTTTT
-,TRBJ2-7,TRBD2,TRBV6-5,CASSYLRTSCEQYF,TGTGCCAGCAGTTACCTAAGGACTAGCTGCGAGCAGTACTTC
-,TRBJ2-7,TRBD2,TRBV5-1,CASSLGLAGIYEQYF,TGCGCCAGCAGCCTAGGACTAGCGGGGATCTACGAGCAGTACTTC
-,TRBJ2-7,-,TRBV6-5,CASSTDSHYEQYF,TGTGCCAGCAGTACGGACAGCCACTACGAGCAGTACTTC
-,TRBJ1-5,-,TRBV2,CASKGTILRDQPQHF,TGTGCCAGCAAAGGGACAATCCTCCGAGATCAGCCCCAGCATTTT
-,TRBJ1-1,-,TRBV6-1,CASIRSITPPEAFF,TGTGCCAGCATAAGGAGTATAACACCCCCTGAAGCTTTCTTT
-,TRBJ2-7,TRBD2,TRBV5-4,CASSSLLAGGSYEQYF,TGTGCCAGCAGCTCCTTACTAGCGGGAGGTTCCTACGAGCAGTACTTC
-,TRBJ1-1,-,TRBV14,CATRRMNTEAFF,TGTGCCACCCGGCGGATGAACACTGAAGCTTTCTTT
-,TRBJ2-7,TRBD2,TRBV9,CASSASGRGEQYF,TGTGCCAGCAGCGCTAGCGGGAGGGGCGAGCAGTACTTC
many,TRBJ2-1,-,TRBV9,CASSRPKEGGNEQFF,TGTGCCAGCAGCAGACCGAAGGAGGGTGGCAATGAGCAGTTCTTC
-,TRBJ2-5,-,TRBV7-2,CASAFRGETQYF,TGTGCCAGCGCATTTCGGGGGGAGACCCAGTACTTC
-,TRBJ2-5,TRBD2,TRBV7-3,CASSRLAGEVLGQETQYF,TGTGCCAGCAGTAGACTAGCGGGGGAGGTCTTGGGCCAAGAGACCCAGTACTTC
-,TRBJ2-5,-,TRBV7-6,CASSSTWGVKQETQYF,TGTGCCAGCAGCTCTACTTGGGGGGTGAAACAAGAGACCCAGTACTTC
-,TRBJ1-1,TRBD1,TRBV11-1,CASSSDREEAFF,TGTGCCAGCAGCTCGGACAGGGAGGAAGCTTTCTTT
-,TRBJ2-2,TRBD2,TRBV7-6,CASSSIRGENTGELFF,TGTGCCAGCAGCTCGATACGGGGGGAGAACACCGGGGAGCTGTTTTTT
-,TRBJ2-3,-,TRBV21-1,CASSKYEALAGEADTQYF,TGTGCCAGCAGCAAATATGAGGCACTAGCGGGAGAGGCAGATACGCAGTATTTT
-,TRBJ1-2,TRBD1,TRBV19,CASRYRQGGGYTF,TGTGCCAGTCGTTACCGACAGGGGGGCGGCTACACCTTC
-,TRBJ2-3,TRBD2,TRBV19,CASSIGLAGGGQDTQYF,TGTGCCAGTAGTATAGGACTAGCGGGGGGTGGGCAGGATACGCAGTATTTT
-,TRBJ2-7,-,TRBV19,CASSIVIEYEQYF,TGTGCCAGTAGTATAGTAATCGAGTACGAGCAGTACTTC
-,TRBJ2-7,TRBD2,TRBV2,CASSEGGARRLAGYYEQYF,TGTGCCAGCAGCGAAGGGGGAGCCCGCAGACTAGCGGGGTACTACGAGCAGTACTTC
once,TRBJ2-2,TRBD1,TRBV30,CACPRGGPDTGELFF,TGTGCCTGCCCCAGAGGGGGCCCCGACACCGGGGAGCTGTTTTTT
-,TRBJ1-4,-,TRBV2,CASKRAPVMLEPEKLFF,TGTGCCAGCAAGCGGGCCCCGGTAATGTTAGAGCCGGAAAAACTGTTTTTT
-,TRBJ1-1,-,TRBV6-5,CASSIARNTEAFF,TGTGCCAGCAGTATTGCCAGGAACACTGAAGCTTTCTTT
once,TRBJ2-1,-,TRBV15,CATSRLVLSSYNEQFF,TGTGCCACCAGCAGACTAGTCCTGAGCTCCTACAATGAGCAGTTCTTC
-,TRBJ1-6,-,TRBV25-1,CASSDRDNSPLHF,TGTGCCAGCAGTGACAGGGATAATTCACCCCTCCACTTT
-,TRBJ2-1,TRBD1,TRBV7-6,CASSSTGGSEQFF,TGTGCCAGCAGCTCAACAGGGGGCAGTGAGCAGTTCTTC
-,TRBJ1-3,TRBD1,TRBV7-2,CASSRAGDSSGNTIYF,TGTGCCAGCAGCCGCGCAGGGGACAGCTCTGGAAACACCATATATTTT
-,TRBJ2-1,TRBD2,TRBV4-2,CASSQGLAGVGEQFF,TGTGCCAGCAGCCAAGGTCTAGCGGGGGTGGGTGAGCAGTTCTTC
-,TRBJ1-5,-,TRBV9,CASSVGEGAQPQHF,TGTGCCAGCAGCGTAGGAGAGGGAGCGCAGCCCCAGCATTTT
-,TRBJ1-2,-,TRBV5-6,CASTPVPREYGYTF,TGTGCCAGCACCCCCGTTCCTCGAGAGTATGGCTACACCTTC
-,TRBJ1-5,TRBD1,TRBV2,CASSPTGSNQPQHF,TGTGCCAGCAGCCCGACAGGGAGCAATCAGCCCCAGCATTTT